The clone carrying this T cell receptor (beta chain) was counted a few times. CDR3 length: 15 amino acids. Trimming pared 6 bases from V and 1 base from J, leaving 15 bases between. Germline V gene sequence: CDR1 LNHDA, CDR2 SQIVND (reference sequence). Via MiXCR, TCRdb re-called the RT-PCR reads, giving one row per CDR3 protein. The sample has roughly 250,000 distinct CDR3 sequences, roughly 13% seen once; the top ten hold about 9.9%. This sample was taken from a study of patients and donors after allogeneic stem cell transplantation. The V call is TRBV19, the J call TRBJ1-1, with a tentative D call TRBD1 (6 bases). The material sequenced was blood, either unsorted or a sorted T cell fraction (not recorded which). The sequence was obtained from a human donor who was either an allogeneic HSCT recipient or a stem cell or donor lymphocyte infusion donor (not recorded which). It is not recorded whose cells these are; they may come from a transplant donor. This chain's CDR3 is CASREIDRKNTEAFF. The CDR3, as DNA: TGTGCCAGTAGGGAAATCGACAGGAAGAACACTGAAGCTTTCTTT.